This TCR beta chain originates from a study of shared clonotypes between healthy human individuals (dated by TCRdb to the early 2020s). With regard to the full study: Two women and three men aged 18 to 49 years were included in the cohort. To increase sequencing depth and limit assay-specific biases, different laboratories used diverse techniques to prepare libraries and sequence TCR repertoires. Per donor, three plates each were used for CD4 naive and CD4 memory, two for CD8 naive, and one for CD8 memory. To estimate repertoire size and how much clonotype sharing occurs between individuals, the study deeply sequenced the blood TCR repertoires of a handful of healthy adults. Between about 0.94 and 8.9 billion PBMCs per donor were obtained by leukapheresis. Overall results and qualifications from the work: Estimated clonotype richness was generally larger for naive than for memory subsets. When four donors were compared, the shared fraction of clonotypes was about 5.4% for naive CD4, around 3.6% for naive CD8, more than 2% for memory CD4, and 0.3% to 0.5% for memory CD8. Pairwise subsampling indicated that sequencing depth was expected to affect the degree of clonotype sharing among donors. Rarefaction of sorted-subset datasets indicated incomplete sequencing despite the large sequencing depth. Compared with non-shared clonotypes, clonotypes shared by all four sorted-subset donors had higher generation probabilities. Sampling was limited to blood, and TCR repertoires in tissue likely differ from TCR repertoires in blood. Because the study included a small number of donors, the genetic and exposure-history diversity represented was limited.

The germline V and J ends show losses of 4 bases and 0 bases respectively, and no gene match explains 6 bases of the junction. CDR1 and CDR2 are read off the germline V gene as SGHDN and FVKESK. The CDR3 goes from the cysteine to the phenylalanine over 16 residues. Of all the DNA, just the CDR3 is kept, 48 bases in frame from base 1. Details on this clone: The target of this receptor is not known. No qualities accompany the bases; no much larger clone lies one base away.

Using the deep immunoSEQ assay, multiplex PCR amplified TCR CDR3 regions from genomic DNA. Extracted genomic DNA from each cell subset was distributed evenly across all wells of several immunoSEQ 96-well plates, and each plate was treated as a replicate. For sorted subsets, around 0.2 ug of genomic DNA, equivalent to 30,000 or so T cell genomes, went into each replicate PCR. Purified libraries were quantified with a Qubit 3.0 fluorometer, sized on a Bioanalyzer 2100, and re-quantified with the KAPA Library Quantification kit. Each immunoSEQ 96-well plate was sequenced on its own single-read 150-cycle Illumina NextSeq 550 flow cell. The original pipeline was this. The immunoSEQ output contained only junctional sequences without quality scores, so filtering could not match that applied to full-length reads. To assign V/J genes and CDR3, sequences were annotated against IMGT germline references using PyIR, a Python wrapper for IgBLAST v1.9. Reads were removed for weak V/J assignments (E-value above 1e-6), missing CDR3, stop codons, out-of-frame junctions, or ambiguous translated residues. V3J clonotypes were defined by identical inferred V gene, J gene, and CDR3 amino acid sequence. To compute the percentage overlap between repertoires, the number of shared unique clonotypes was divided by the size of the smaller repertoire. Repertoire richness was assessed with RTK rarefaction, the Chao1 estimator, and Recon v2.1 estimates of unobserved clonotypes. OLGA was used to compute generation probabilities for all TCRbeta clonotypes that the gDNA method yielded from a handful of donors. The immuneACCESS repertoire file appears here via TCRdb, limited to in-frame rearrangements. These files lack a portion of the clones; in checked studies, under half of the deficit traces to unresolved V genes, and the cause of the others is not known. The DNA was the basis for D and trimming; V, J and clone size are from that table. The sample table lists some 500,000 clones, about 96% of them with a count of one. About 0.06% of the sample belongs to the ten largest clones.

Donors were healthy HIV-negative adults with no recently reported acute infections or vaccinations. Only Caucasian adults living in Nashville, Tennessee, USA were represented among the donors. CD4+ T cells were enriched by magnetic negative selection; naive cells were then positively selected on CD45RA, and the negative fraction formed the memory subset. After blood collection by leukapheresis, PBMCs were isolated using Ficoll-Histopaque density gradient centrifugation and then cryopreserved in the vapor phase of liquid nitrogen. Purity and quantity of every magnetically sorted T cell population were checked by analytical flow cytometry. Genomic DNA was isolated from each sorted fraction and quantified by UV absorbance on a Nanodrop 2000c.

The sequence was obtained from a woman in her twenties or thirties in good health. The chain employs TRBV14 and TRBJ2-1, with 7 central nucleotides matching TRBD2. Sequencing was done on a sample of naive CD4+ T cells sorted from blood. The cell subset or site label of this sample denotes: CD45RA+ positively selected. The nucleotides are TGTGCCAGCAGCCGCGGACTAGACCACTCCTACAATGAGCAGTTCTTC. Its protein product is CASSRGLDHSYNEQFF.